This TCR beta chain originates from a study of a mutant IDH1 vaccine in newly diagnosed glioma. At the level of the study: Males made up approximately 60% and females roughly 40% of treated patients, whose mean age was roughly 40 years. Standard pretreatment was either radiotherapy, temozolomide, or, for most, radiochemotherapy with temozolomide. General study results and limits: Changes in top peripheral clonotypes did not appear linked to pseudoprogression.

Data came from immunoSEQ multiplex PCR; TCRdb stores just in-frame clones and leaves some out. The sample shows around 67,000 clones, around 88% of them seen only once. Time point indicated: baseline, week 1 (first vaccination visit). Treatment indicated: pre-vaccination baseline after standard-of-care therapy. Worth noting for this clone: Its antigen is unidentified.

The sample in question was peripheral blood mononuclear cells (PBMCs), obtained from a glioma patient treated with radiotherapy, temozolomide or both. The TCR comes from a woman aged 18-30 years with glioma. Some clones in this sample may be carry-over from other donors' samples.

CDR3 coding DNA: TGCGCCAGCAGCTTGACCGGGACAGGGGTGGCCGAGCAGTACTTC. Protein: CASSLTGTGVAEQYF. This chain joins TRBV5-1 and TRBJ2-7; 10 nucleotides agree with TRBD1. In germline, CDR1 is SGHRS, CDR2 YFSETQ. With V trimmed by 1 base and J by 6 bases, 7 bases remained unmatched. This CDR3 has 15 amino acids.